This T cell receptor beta chain was obtained from a study of blood T cell repertoires in COVID-19. Here immunoSEQ multiplex PCR was the method, and the copy in TCRdb shows in-frame clones only, minus some. The sample contains 9,500 to 15,000 clones, roughly 72% of which appear only once. Germline CDR1 and CDR2: SGHTA and FQGTGA. V was shortened by 5 bases and J by 4 bases, with 13 bases between the two germline ends. This CDR3 has 14 amino acids. The rearrangement links TRBV7-3 to TRBJ2-3, with D maybe TRBD1 (5 bases). Sequencing input: peripheral blood. The TCR comes from a man in his sixties with COVID-19, enrolled during active disease. The CDR3 reads CASSRTGLADTQYF. The CDR3 nucleotides are TGTGCCAGCAGCCGAACAGGCCTTGCAGATACGCAGTATTTT.